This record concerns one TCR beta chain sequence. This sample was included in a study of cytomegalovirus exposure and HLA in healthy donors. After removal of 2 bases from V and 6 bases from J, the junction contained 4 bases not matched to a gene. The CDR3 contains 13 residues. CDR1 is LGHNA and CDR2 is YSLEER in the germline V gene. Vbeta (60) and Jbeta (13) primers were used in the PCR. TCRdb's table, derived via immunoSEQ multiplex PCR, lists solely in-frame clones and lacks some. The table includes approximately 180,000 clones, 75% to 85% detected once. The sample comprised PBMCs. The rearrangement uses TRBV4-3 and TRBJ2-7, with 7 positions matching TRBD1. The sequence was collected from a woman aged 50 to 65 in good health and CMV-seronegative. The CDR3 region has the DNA TGCGCCAGCAGCCAACTTACAGGGGTCGAGCAGTACTTC. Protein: CASSQLTGVEQYF.